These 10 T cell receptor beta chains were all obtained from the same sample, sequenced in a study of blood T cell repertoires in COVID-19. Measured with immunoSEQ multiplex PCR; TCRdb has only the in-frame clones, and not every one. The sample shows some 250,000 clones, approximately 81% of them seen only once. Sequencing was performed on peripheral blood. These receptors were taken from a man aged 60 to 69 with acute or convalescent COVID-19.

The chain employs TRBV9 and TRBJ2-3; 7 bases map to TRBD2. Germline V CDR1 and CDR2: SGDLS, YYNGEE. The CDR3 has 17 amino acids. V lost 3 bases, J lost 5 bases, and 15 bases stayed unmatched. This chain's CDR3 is CASSGPPSGGMVDTQYF. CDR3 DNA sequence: TGTGCCAGCAGCGGCCCACCCTCCGGGGGGATGGTAGATACGCAGTATTTT.

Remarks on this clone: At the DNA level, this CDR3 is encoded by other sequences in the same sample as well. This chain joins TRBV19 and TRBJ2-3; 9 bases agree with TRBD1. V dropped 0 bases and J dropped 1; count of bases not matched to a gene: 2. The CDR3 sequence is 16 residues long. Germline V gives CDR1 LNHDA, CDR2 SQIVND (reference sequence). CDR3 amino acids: CASSIDRTGGTDTQYF. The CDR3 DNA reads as TGTGCCAGTAGTATAGATCGGACAGGGGGCACAGATACGCAGTATTTT.

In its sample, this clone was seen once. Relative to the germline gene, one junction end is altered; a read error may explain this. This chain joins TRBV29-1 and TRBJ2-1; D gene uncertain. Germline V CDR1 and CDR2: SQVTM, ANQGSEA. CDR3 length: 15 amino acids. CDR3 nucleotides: TGCAGCGTCGAAGGTGGGCGCCTCTCCTACAATGAGCAGTTCTTC. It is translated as CSVEGGRLSYNEQFF.

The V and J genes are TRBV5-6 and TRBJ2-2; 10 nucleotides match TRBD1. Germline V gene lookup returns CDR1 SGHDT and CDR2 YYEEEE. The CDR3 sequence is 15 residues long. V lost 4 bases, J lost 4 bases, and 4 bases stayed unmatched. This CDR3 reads CASSRQGAGTGELFF. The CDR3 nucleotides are TGTGCCAGCAGCCGACAGGGGGCTGGCACCGGGGAGCTGTTTTTT.

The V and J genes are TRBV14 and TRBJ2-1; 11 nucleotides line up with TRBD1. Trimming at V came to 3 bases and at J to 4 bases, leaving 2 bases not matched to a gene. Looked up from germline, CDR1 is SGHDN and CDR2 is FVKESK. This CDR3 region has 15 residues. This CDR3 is CASSQGTGGYNEQFF. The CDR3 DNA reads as TGTGCCAGCAGCCAGGGGACAGGGGGGTACAATGAGCAGTTCTTC.

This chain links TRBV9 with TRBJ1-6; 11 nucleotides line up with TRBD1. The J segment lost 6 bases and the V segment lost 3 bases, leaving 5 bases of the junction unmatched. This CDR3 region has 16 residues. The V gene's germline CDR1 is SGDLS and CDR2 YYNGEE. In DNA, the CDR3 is TGTGCCAGCAGCGGTGGACAGGGGGCATTTAATTCACCCCTCCACTTT. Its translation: CASSGGQGAFNSPLHF.

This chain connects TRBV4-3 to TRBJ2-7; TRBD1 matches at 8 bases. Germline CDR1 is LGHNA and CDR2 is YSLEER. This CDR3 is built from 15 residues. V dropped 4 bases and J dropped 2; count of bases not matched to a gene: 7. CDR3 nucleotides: TGCGCCAGCAGCCTACAGCAGGGACAGGCCTACGAGCAGTACTTC. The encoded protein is CASSLQQGQAYEQYF.

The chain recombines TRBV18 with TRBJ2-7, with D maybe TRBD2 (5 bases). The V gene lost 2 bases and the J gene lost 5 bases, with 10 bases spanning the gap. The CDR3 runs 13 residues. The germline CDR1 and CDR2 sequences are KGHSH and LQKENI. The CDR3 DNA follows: TGTGCCAGCTCACCATTCGGGGAGCACGAGCAGTACTTC. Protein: CASSPFGEHEQYF. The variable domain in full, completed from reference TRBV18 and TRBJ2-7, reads NAGVMQNPRHLVRRRGQEARLRCSPMKGHSHVYWYRQLPEEGLKFMVYLQKENIIDESGMPKERFSAEFPKEGPSILRIQQVVRGDSAAYFCASSPFGEHEQYFGPGTRLTVT.

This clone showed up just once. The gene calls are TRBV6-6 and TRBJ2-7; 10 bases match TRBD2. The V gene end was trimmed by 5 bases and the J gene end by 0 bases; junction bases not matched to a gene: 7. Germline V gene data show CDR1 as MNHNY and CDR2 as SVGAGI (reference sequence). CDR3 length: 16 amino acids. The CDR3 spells CASSLAGASSSYEQYF. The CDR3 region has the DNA TGTGCCAGCAGTCTAGCGGGAGCATCGAGCTCCTACGAGCAGTACTTC.

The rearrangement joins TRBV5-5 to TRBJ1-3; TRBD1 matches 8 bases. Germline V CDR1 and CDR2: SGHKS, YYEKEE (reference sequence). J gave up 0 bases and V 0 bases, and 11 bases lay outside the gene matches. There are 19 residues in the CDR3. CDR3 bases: TGTGCCAGCAGCTTGGGGGGGACAGGTGCCCAGAACTCTGGAAACACCATATATTTT. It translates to CASSLGGTGAQNSGNTIYF.